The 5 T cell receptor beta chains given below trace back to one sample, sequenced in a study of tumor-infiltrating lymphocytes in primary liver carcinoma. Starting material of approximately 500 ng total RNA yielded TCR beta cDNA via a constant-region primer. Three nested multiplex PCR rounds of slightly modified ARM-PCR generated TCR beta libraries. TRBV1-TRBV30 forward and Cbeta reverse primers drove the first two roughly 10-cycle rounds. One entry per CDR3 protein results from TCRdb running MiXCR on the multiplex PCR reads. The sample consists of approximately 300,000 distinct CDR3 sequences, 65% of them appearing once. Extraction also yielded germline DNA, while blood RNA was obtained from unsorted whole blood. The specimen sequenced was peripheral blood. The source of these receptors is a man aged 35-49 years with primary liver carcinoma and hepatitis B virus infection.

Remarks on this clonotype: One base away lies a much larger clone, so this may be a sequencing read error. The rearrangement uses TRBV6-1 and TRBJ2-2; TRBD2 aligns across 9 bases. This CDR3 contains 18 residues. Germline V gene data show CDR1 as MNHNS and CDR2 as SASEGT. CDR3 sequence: CASSDGATSGPNTRELFF. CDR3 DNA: TGTGCCAGCAGTGATGGGGCGACTAGCGGACCGAACACCAGGGAGCTGTTTTTT.

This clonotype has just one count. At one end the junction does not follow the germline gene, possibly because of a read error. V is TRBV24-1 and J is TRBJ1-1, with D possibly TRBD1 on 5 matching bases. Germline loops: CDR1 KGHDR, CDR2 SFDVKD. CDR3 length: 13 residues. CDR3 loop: CATRDSMNTESFF. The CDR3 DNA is TGTGCTACCAGGGATTCCATGAACACTGAATCTTTCTTT.

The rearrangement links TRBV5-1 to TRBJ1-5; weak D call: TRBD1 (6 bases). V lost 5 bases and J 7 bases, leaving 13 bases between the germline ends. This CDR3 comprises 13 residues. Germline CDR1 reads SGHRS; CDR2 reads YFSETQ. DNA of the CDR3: TGCGCCAGCAGTGAGCAGGGGAGACAGCCCCAGCATTTT. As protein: CASSEQGRQPQHF.

In nucleotides, the CDR3 is TGTGCCAGCAGCCTCACGTACCGGGGCAACGTGGGTTACGAGCAGTACTTC. This codes for CASSLTYRGNVGYEQYF. The gene calls are TRBV4-2 and TRBJ2-7; D may correspond to TRBD1 or TRBD2 (5 bases each). Germline-derived CDR1 and CDR2 are LGHNA and YNFKEQ. This CDR3 has 17 amino acids. With 4 bases removed from V and 4 bases from J, the gap between germline ends came to 23 bases.

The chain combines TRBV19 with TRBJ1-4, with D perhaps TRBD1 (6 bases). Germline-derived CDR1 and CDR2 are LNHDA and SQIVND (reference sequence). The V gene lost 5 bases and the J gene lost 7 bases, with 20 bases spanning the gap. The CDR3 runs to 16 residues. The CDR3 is CASSPRHGGAGEKLFF. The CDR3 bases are TGTGCCAGTAGTCCCCGCCATGGGGGGGCCGGTGAAAAACTGTTTTTT.